These 7 T cell receptor beta chains were sequenced from one sample in a study of shared clonotypes between healthy human individuals. Clones were sequenced by immunoSEQ multiplex PCR, and TCRdb holds only the in-frame ones, with some missing. The sample lists a few hundred thousand clones; about nine tenths were seen once. What was sequenced was memory CD8+ T cells sorted from blood. Documented subset: CD45RO+ cells pooled with CCR7-negative TemRA cells. The source is a man between 18 and 35 years old in good health.

The rearrangement links TRBV9 to TRBJ2-7; possibly TRBD2 for D (5 bases). CDR1 and CDR2 (germline): SGDLS, YYNGEE. The ends were cut back, 0 bases at V and 2 bases at J, with 15 bases in the middle. This CDR3 spans 16 amino acids. Here the CDR3 reads CASSVGSRESTYEQYF. The CDR3 DNA sequence: TGTGCCAGCAGCGTAGGTTCCCGGGAAAGTACCTACGAGCAGTACTTC.

This sequence joins TRBV10-3 and TRBJ2-3; D unclear. The germline CDR1 and CDR2 sequences are ENHRY and SYGVKD. V dropped 9 bases and J dropped 6 bases, with 10 bases sitting between them. CDR3 size: 11 residues. The CDR3 spells CAISLGDTQYF. The CDR3 bases are TGTGCCATATCCCTCGGGGATACGCAGTATTTT.

The V and J genes are TRBV29-1 and TRBJ1-4, with 9 bases lining up with TRBD1. The V gene end was trimmed by 5 bases and the J gene end by 7 bases; junction bases not matched to a gene: 5. The CDR3 contains 13 residues. Germline CDR1 SQVTM, CDR2 ANQGSEA. The CDR3 here is CSVLTGGSEKLFF. The CDR3, as DNA: TGCAGCGTTTTGACAGGGGGGAGTGAAAAACTGTTTTTT. The variable domain in full, completed from reference TRBV29-1 and TRBJ1-4, reads SAVISQKPSRDICQRGTSLTIQCQVDSQVTMMFWYRQQPGQSLTLIATANQGSEATYESGFVIDKFPISRPNLTFSTLTVSNMSPEDSSIYLCSVLTGGSEKLFFGSGTQLSVL.

The CDR3 sequence: CASSRPGLAVDTQYF. The CDR3 DNA follows: TGCGCCAGCAGCCGCCCGGGACTAGCGGTGGATACGCAGTATTTT. The chain links TRBV4-1 to TRBJ2-3, with 11 bases fitting TRBD2. V was pared by 4 bases and J by 6 bases, with 6 bases of the junction left unmatched. There are 15 residues in the CDR3. Germline V gene data show CDR1 as MGHRA and CDR2 as YSYEKL.

With regard to this clone: Other DNA sequences in this sample translate to the same CDR3. The rearrangement joins TRBV27 to TRBJ2-2; D gene unclear. V was trimmed by 3 bases and J by 4 bases, leaving 6 bases between them. Germline V gene lookup returns CDR1 MNHEY and CDR2 SMNVEV (reference sequence). The CDR3 covers 13 residues. For the CDR3, the DNA is TGTGCCAGCAGTTTCTCTGGCACCGGGGAGCTGTTTTTT. Encoded protein: CASSFSGTGELFF.

The chain links TRBV5-4 to TRBJ1-1; the match to TRBD1 covers 9 bases. Unmatched junction bases numbered 13, after V lost 3 bases and J lost 1 base. CDR3 length equals 18 residues. The germline V gene encodes CDR1 SGHNT and CDR2 YYREEE (reference sequence). The CDR3 loop reads CASSWYRGRVTRNTEAFF. The CDR3 nucleotides read TGTGCCAGCAGCTGGTACAGGGGGCGTGTAACGCGGAACACTGAAGCTTTCTTT.

V gene TRBV7-8 combines with J gene TRBJ2-7; D tentatively reads TRBD1 or TRBD2 (5 bases each). The germline V gene has CDR1 SGHVS and CDR2 FQNEAQ. Trimming cost V 5 bases and J 0 bases, with 17 bases left between them. The CDR3 spans 16 residues. The CDR3 loop is CASSGVEGPSSYEQYF. CDR3 sequence (DNA): TGTGCCAGCAGCGGGGTAGAGGGGCCCAGCTCCTACGAGCAGTACTTC.